A selection of T cell receptor beta chains follows, all from one sample in a study of cytomegalovirus exposure and HLA in healthy donors. Only in-frame clones appear in the TCRdb table, and some are missing; sequencing was by immunoSEQ multiplex PCR. The data contain fewer than 130,000 clones, around 76% of them seen just once; the ten biggest clones take up around an eighth. Material for sequencing was PBMCs. These receptors originate from a man aged 25-40 years in good health and CMV-seropositive. Each CDR3 is given with its conserved first and last residue. A D gene is named only where the DNA matches it firmly. Part of the rows lack a size; the others show once, few, many or a class for expanded clones.

CAWSLGLAGVNEQFF	TGTGCCTGGAGCCTGGGACTAGCGGGGGTCAATGAGCAGTTCTTC	15	.	TRBJ2-1	TRBD2	TRBV30
CASSRSPPTSGGVGELFF	TGTGCCAGCAGTCGTTCCCCTCCGACTAGCGGGGGGGTGGGGGAGCTGTTTTTT	18	.	TRBJ2-2	TRBD2	TRBV9
CASTLAQYTEAFF	TGTGCCAGCACCTTGGCTCAGTACACTGAAGCTTTCTTT	13	few	TRBJ1-1	.	TRBV11-1
CASSDLGSANNEQFF	TGTGCCAGCAGTGATTTGGGTAGCGCTAACAATGAGCAGTTCTTC	15	.	TRBJ2-1	.	TRBV25-1
CASHDPTAYEQYF	TGCGCCAGCCACGACCCGACTGCCTACGAGCAGTACTTC	13	.	TRBJ2-7	.	TRBV10-2
CASIPGQGIAYEQYF	TGTGCCAGCATCCCGGGACAGGGGATCGCCTACGAGCAGTACTTC	15	.	TRBJ2-7	TRBD1	TRBV7-2
CASSGDGSLPEKFF	TGTGCCAGTAGTGGCGACGGATCCTTGCCGGAGAAGTTCTTC	14	.	TRBJ2-1	.	TRBV19
CASSATSSNQPQHF	TGTGCCAGCAGCGCAACCAGTAGCAATCAGCCCCAGCATTTT	14	.	TRBJ1-5	.	TRBV9
CASSFPGTPYEQYF	TGTGCCAGCAGTTTCCCCGGGACACCCTACGAGCAGTACTTC	14	.	TRBJ2-7	.	TRBV6-5
CASSLGAGFTEAFF	TGCGCCAGCAGCTTGGGGGCGGGGTTCACTGAAGCTTTCTTT	14	.	TRBJ1-1	.	TRBV5-1
CASSAGQGARSPYEQYF	TGTGCCAGCAGCGCGGGACAGGGGGCCCGGAGCCCCTACGAGCAGTACTTC	17	.	TRBJ2-7	TRBD1	TRBV28
CASSQRAGEDKQYF	TGTGCCAGCAGCCAACGGGCGGGGGAAGATAAGCAGTACTTC	14	.	TRBJ2-5	TRBD2	TRBV4-2
CASSPGGTPQEQFF	TGTGCCAGCAGCCCAGGGGGTACTCCCCAAGAGCAGTTCTTC	14	few	TRBJ2-1	TRBD1	TRBV11-2
CASSRQEDNSHEQYF	TGTGCCAGCAGTAGACAGGAAGACAATTCTCACGAGCAGTACTTC	15	.	TRBJ2-7	.	TRBV2
CASSHYRGEQFF	TGCGCCAGCAGCCACTACAGGGGTGAGCAGTTCTTC	12	once	TRBJ2-1	TRBD1	TRBV4-3
CASSRRLGGTKNEQFF	TGTGCCAGCAGTCGCAGATTAGGGGGGACTAAGAATGAGCAGTTCTTC	16	few	TRBJ2-1	.	TRBV28
CASSASTDYEQYF	TGTGCCAGCAGCGCGTCGACAGACTACGAGCAGTACTTC	13	.	TRBJ2-7	.	TRBV11-3
CASSQEWLGEETQYF	TGTGCCAGCAGCCAAGAGTGGCTAGGGGAAGAGACCCAGTACTTC	15	.	TRBJ2-5	.	TRBV14
CASSGPDRANEKLFF	TGTGCCAGCAGTGGCCCCGACAGGGCCAATGAAAAACTGTTTTTT	15	.	TRBJ1-4	TRBD1	TRBV6-1
CASSPGLAGATNFEQFF	TGTGCCAGCAGCCCGGGACTAGCGGGGGCTACGAACTTTGAGCAGTTCTTC	17	.	TRBJ2-1	TRBD2	TRBV7-9
CASRLDSFSYEQYF	TGTGCCAGCAGGCTCGACAGCTTCTCCTACGAGCAGTACTTC	14	few	TRBJ2-7	.	TRBV6-5
CASSLAPAGGRDTQYF	TGTGCCAGCAGCTTAGCCCCAGCGGGGGGGCGAGATACGCAGTATTTT	16	few	TRBJ2-3	TRBD2	TRBV7-2
CASSQGGDREQHF	TGTGCCAGCAGCCAAGGCGGGGACAGGGAACAGCATTTT	13	.	TRBJ1-5	TRBD1	TRBV4-2
CASSSKDRDTEAFF	TGTGCCAGCAGCTCAAAGGACAGGGACACTGAAGCTTTCTTT	14	once	TRBJ1-1	TRBD1	TRBV7-9
CASSSNRPNTGELFF	TGTGCCAGCAGTTCGAACAGGCCGAACACCGGGGAGCTGTTTTTT	15	.	TRBJ2-2	.	TRBV6-5
CASSRTSGDEQYF	TGTGCCAGCAGTCGGACTAGCGGTGACGAGCAGTACTTC	13	.	TRBJ2-7	TRBD2	TRBV6-6
CASSPRRLAGGNEQFF	TGTGCCAGCAGCCCAAGACGACTAGCGGGGGGGAATGAGCAGTTCTTC	16	few	TRBJ2-1	TRBD2	TRBV7-9
CASSGHENTEAFF	TGTGCCAGCAGCGGGCACGAGAACACTGAAGCTTTCTTT	13	.	TRBJ1-1	.	TRBV13
CASSPQGDQPQHF	TGTGCCAGTAGTCCACAGGGAGATCAGCCCCAGCATTTT	13	.	TRBJ1-5	.	TRBV19
CASGGSYNEQFF	TGTGCCAGCGGGGGGTCCTACAATGAGCAGTTCTTC	12	.	TRBJ2-1	.	TRBV7-2
CASSLGTSGSYNEQFF	TGTGCCAGCAGCTTGGGGACTAGCGGATCCTACAATGAGCAGTTCTTC	16	once	TRBJ2-1	TRBD2	TRBV5-4
CASSQRASGHPFYGYTF	TGCGCCAGCAGTCAAAGGGCCTCGGGACACCCATTCTATGGCTACACCTTC	17	few	TRBJ1-2	.	TRBV23-1
CASSTRTGGGPVDTDTQYF	TGCGCCAGCAGCACCCGGACAGGGGGCGGCCCCGTAGACACAGATACGCAGTATTTT	19	.	TRBJ2-3	TRBD1	TRBV4-3
CASSLEPGGQVSSYEQYF	TGTGCCAGCAGCTTGGAGCCGGGTGGACAGGTTAGCTCCTACGAGCAGTACTTC	18	.	TRBJ2-7	TRBD1	TRBV5-4
CASTVLAGGYETQYF	TGCGCCAGCACCGTACTAGCGGGGGGTTACGAGACCCAGTACTTC	15	.	TRBJ2-5	TRBD2	TRBV5-1
CASSLGRGGYNEQFF	TGTGCCAGCAGCTTAGGTCGGGGGGGCTACAATGAGCAGTTCTTC	15	.	TRBJ2-1	TRBD2	TRBV13
CASSQGQDEQYF	TGCGCCAGCAGCCAGGGACAGGACGAGCAGTACTTC	12	.	TRBJ2-7	TRBD1	TRBV5-1
CASGPPSGARYGYTF	TGTGCTAGTGGTCCTCCGTCTGGGGCGCGGTATGGCTACACCTTC	15	.	TRBJ1-2	.	TRBV12-5
CASSVLQGGTDTQYF	TGTGCCAGCAGCGTACTACAGGGAGGCACAGATACGCAGTATTTT	15	.	TRBJ2-3	.	TRBV9
CSVDYTAGGTEQFF	TGCAGCGTTGACTATACGGCCGGGGGAACTGAGCAGTTCTTC	14	.	TRBJ2-1	.	TRBV29-1
CASSYSSYEQYF	TGTGCCAGCAGCTATAGCTCCTACGAGCAGTACTTC	12	.	TRBJ2-7	.	TRBV6-1
CAIRDTPGLAFF	TGTGCCATCAGGGACACGCCTGGGCTTGCTTTCTTT	12	.	TRBJ1-1	.	TRBV10-3
CASSFRTGGDYGYTF	TGTGCCAGCAGCTTCCGGACAGGGGGCGACTATGGCTACACCTTC	15	.	TRBJ1-2	TRBD1	TRBV7-9
CASSPGQGGTEAFF	TGCGCCAGCAGCCCAGGACAGGGCGGCACTGAAGCTTTCTTT	14	.	TRBJ1-1	TRBD1	TRBV5-1
CASSPGQEKLFF	TGTGCCAGCTCACCAGGACAGGAAAAACTGTTTTTT	12	.	TRBJ1-4	.	TRBV18
CASSISGDIVVTEAFF	TGTGCCAGTAGTATATCCGGGGACATTGTTGTCACTGAAGCTTTCTTT	16	.	TRBJ1-1	.	TRBV19
CASSEHGTRINNSPLHF	TGCGCCAGCAGTGAGCATGGGACAAGAATTAATAATTCACCCCTCCACTTT	17	.	TRBJ1-6	.	TRBV10-2
CSVERKGQGTETQYF	TGCAGCGTTGAAAGAAAGGGACAGGGGACGGAGACCCAGTACTTC	15	.	TRBJ2-5	TRBD1	TRBV29-1
CASSLAGTVNSPLHF	TGTGCCAGCAGTTTGGCCGGGACAGTCAATTCACCCCTCCACTTT	15	.	TRBJ1-6	TRBD1	TRBV6-5
CASSLVDRGKPQHF	TGTGCCAGCAGCTTAGTAGACAGGGGAAAGCCCCAGCATTTT	14	few	TRBJ1-5	TRBD1	TRBV7-2
CASSEHEGTGETQYF	TGTGCCAGCAGTGAACATGAGGGGACTGGGGAGACCCAGTACTTC	15	.	TRBJ2-5	.	TRBV25-1
CASSQGLGGQAGYTF	TGCGCCAGCAGCCAGGGCTTGGGGGGGCAGGCTGGCTACACCTTC	15	.	TRBJ1-2	.	TRBV4-1
CASSLAGRADTQYF	TGTGCCAGCAGCTTAGCAGGCAGGGCCGATACGCAGTATTTT	14	few	TRBJ2-3	.	TRBV7-3
CASSPGTGGNTIYF	TGTGCCAGCTCACCCGGGACAGGAGGAAACACCATATATTTT	14	few	TRBJ1-3	TRBD1	TRBV18
CASSFQGGGNTIYF	TGTGCCAGCAGCTTCCAGGGGGGTGGAAACACCATATATTTT	14	few	TRBJ1-3	TRBD1	TRBV7-2